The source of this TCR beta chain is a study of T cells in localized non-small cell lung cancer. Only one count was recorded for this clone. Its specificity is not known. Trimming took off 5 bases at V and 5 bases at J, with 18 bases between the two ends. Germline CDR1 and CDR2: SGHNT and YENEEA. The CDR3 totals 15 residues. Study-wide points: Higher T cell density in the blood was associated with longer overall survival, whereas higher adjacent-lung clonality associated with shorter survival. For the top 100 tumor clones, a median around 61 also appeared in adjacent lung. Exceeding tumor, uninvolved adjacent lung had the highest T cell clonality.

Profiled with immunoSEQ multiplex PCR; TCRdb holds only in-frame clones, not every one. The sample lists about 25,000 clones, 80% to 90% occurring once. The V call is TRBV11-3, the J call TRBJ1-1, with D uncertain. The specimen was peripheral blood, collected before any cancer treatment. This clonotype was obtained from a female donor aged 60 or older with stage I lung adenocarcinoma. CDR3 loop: CASSPPRGGMTEAFF. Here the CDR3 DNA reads TGTGCCAGCAGCCCCCCTCGGGGAGGGATGACTGAAGCTTTCTTT.